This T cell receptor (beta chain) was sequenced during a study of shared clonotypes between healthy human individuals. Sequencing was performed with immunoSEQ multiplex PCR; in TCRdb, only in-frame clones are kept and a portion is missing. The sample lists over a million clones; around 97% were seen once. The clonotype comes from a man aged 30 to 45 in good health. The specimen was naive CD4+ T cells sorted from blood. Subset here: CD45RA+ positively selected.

This CDR3 reads CASSLGTQGNVGANTEAFF. The CDR3 DNA follows: TGTGCCAGCAGCTTAGGGACCCAGGGTAATGTCGGGGCGAACACTGAAGCTTTCTTT. The V and J genes are TRBV7-8 and TRBJ1-1; weak D call: TRBD1 (5 bases). The length of the CDR3 is 19 residues. The ends were cut back, 1 base at V and 1 base at J, with 22 bases in the middle. The V gene's germline CDR1 is SGHVS and CDR2 FQNEAQ.